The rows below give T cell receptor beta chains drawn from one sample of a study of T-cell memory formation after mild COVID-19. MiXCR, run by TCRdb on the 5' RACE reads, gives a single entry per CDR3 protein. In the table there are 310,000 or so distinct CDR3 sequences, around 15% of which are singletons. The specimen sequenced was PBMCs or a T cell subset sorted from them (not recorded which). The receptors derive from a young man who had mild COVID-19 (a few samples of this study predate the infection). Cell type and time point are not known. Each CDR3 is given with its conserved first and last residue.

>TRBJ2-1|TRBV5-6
CASSLESAGGNHEQFF
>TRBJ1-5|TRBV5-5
CASSFNGQGNQPQHF
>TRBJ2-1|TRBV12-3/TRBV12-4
CASSFFGQGGYNEQFF
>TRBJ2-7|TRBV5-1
CASSLVHNSYEQYF
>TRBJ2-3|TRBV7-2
CASSLTSGGSDTQYF
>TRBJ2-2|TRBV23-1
CASSHPPVGTGELFF
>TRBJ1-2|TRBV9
CASSVVRDTGPNYGYTF
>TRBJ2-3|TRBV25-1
CASSDETATTDTQYF
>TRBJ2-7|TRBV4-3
CASSQARTGFSYEQYF
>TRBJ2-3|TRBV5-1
CASSLEGVASTDTQYF
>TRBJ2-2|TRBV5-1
CASSPFGTSGGGTGELFF
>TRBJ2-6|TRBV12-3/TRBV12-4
CASSFGVLSGANVLTF
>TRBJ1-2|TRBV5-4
CASSSPPRDGYTF
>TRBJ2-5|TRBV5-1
CASSSTWTTKETQYF
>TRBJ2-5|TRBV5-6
CASRVVGDQETQYF
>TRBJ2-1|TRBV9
CASSVASSGSLGQFF
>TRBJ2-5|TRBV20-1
CSASPASGVQETQYF
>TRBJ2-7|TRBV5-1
CASSSSTGSYEQYF
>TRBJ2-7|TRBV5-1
CASSTGEPYEQYF
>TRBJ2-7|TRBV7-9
CASSLAGVFSYEQYF
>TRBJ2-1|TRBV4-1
CASSRTGQGYNEQFF
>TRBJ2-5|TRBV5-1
CASSLDASQETQYF
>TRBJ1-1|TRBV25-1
CASSDRQAMNTEAFF
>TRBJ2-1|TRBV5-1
CASSLGTTYNEQFF
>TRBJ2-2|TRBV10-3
CAIRETSGGNTGELFF
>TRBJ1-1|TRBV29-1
CSEGGTEAFF
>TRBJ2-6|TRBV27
CASSGGQAGANVLTF
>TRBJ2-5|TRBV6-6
CASSYSGQVVAETQYF
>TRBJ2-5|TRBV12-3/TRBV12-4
CASSRPPETQYF
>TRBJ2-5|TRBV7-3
CASSLTDKQTQYF
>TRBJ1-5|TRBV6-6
CASSDSIYQPQHF
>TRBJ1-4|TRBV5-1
CASSLEGHIATNEKLFF
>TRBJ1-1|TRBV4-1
CATSRTIARPAENTEAFF
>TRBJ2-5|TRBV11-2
CASSFETAGGTQYF
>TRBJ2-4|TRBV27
CASSLGLVLAKNIQYF
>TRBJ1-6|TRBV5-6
CASSFRGRVSPLHF
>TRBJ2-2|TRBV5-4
CASSRLAANTGELFF